This T cell receptor beta chain was captured in a study of blood T cell repertoires in COVID-19. Clones were sequenced by immunoSEQ multiplex PCR, and TCRdb holds only the in-frame ones, with some missing. The sample includes 30,000 to 40,000 clones, 86% of them seen just once. V was cut by 1 base and J by 3 bases, with 6 bases left in between. CDR3 size: 14 residues. Germline V gene sequence: CDR1 MGHRA, CDR2 YSYEKL. This clone was detected only a few times. This TCR was sampled from a woman older than 75 with active or convalescent COVID-19. Input material: peripheral blood. V and J are TRBV4-1 and TRBJ1-4, with no clear D. CDR3 loop: CASSQAQANEKLFF. DNA of the CDR3: TGCGCCAGCAGCCAAGCCCAGGCTAATGAAAAACTGTTTTTT.